This TCR beta chain was found in a study of patients and donors after allogeneic stem cell transplantation. This clonotype was seen only a few times. The V and J ends lost 3 bases and 4 bases, in that order; junction bases with no gene match: 9. CDR1 DFQATT and CDR2 SNEGSKA come from the germline V gene (reference sequence). CDR3 length: 15 residues. One entry per CDR3 protein results from TCRdb running MiXCR on the RT-PCR reads. This sample carries 190,000 or so distinct CDR3 sequences, around 40% of them seen once, and the ten largest clones take 9.5% to 13%. The chain combines TRBV20-1 with TRBJ1-5; 7 bases fit TRBD1. The receptor's source is a human donor who was either an allogeneic HSCT recipient or a stem cell or donor lymphocyte infusion donor (not recorded which). It is not recorded whose cells these are; they may come from a transplant donor. The sequencing sample was made of blood, either unsorted or a sorted T cell fraction (not recorded which). This CDR3 reads CSASTTGVGNQPQHF. CDR3 DNA sequence: TGCAGTGCTAGCACAACAGGGGTTGGGAATCAGCCCCAGCATTTT.